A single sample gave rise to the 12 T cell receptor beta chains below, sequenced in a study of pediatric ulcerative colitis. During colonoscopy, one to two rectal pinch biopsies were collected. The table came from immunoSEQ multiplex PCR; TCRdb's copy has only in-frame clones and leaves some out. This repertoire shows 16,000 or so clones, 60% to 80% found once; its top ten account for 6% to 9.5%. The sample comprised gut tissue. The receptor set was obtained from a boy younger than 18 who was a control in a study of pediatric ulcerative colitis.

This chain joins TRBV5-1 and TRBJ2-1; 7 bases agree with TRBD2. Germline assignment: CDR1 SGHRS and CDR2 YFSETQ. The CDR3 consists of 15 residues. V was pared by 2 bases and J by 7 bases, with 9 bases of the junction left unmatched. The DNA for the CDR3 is TGCGCCAGCAGCTTCCTCCCCGGACTAGTAAATGAGCAGTTCTTC. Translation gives CASSFLPGLVNEQFF.

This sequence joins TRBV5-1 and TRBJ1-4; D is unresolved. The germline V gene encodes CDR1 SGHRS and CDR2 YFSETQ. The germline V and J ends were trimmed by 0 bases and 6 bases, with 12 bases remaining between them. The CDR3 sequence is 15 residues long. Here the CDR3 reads CASSLGGSLDEKLFF. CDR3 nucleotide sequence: TGCGCCAGCAGCTTGGGGGGATCATTGGATGAAAAACTGTTTTTT.

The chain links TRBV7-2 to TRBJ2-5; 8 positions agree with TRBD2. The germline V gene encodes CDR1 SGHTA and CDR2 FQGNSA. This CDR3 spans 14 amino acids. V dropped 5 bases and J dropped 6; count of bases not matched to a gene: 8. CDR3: CASSLGGGGKTQYF. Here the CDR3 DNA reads TGTGCCAGCAGCCTCGGGGGGGGAGGGAAGACCCAGTACTTC.

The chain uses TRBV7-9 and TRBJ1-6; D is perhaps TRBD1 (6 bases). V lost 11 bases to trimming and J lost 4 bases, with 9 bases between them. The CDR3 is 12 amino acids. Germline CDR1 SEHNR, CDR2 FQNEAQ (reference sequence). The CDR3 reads CAGQKYNSPLHF. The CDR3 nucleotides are TGTGCCGGACAGAAGTATAATTCACCCCTCCACTTT.

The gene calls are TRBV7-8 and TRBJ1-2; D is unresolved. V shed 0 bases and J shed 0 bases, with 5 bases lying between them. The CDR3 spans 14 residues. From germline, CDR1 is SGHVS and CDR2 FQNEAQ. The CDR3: CASSLALANYGYTF. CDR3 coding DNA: TGTGCCAGCAGCTTAGCGCTGGCTAACTATGGCTACACCTTC.

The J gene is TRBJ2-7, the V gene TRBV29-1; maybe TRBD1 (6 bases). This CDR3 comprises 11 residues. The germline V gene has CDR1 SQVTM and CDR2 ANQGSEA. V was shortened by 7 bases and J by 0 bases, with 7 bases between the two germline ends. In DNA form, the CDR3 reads TGCAGCGGGGGACACTCCTACGAGCAGTACTTC. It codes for CSGGHSYEQYF.

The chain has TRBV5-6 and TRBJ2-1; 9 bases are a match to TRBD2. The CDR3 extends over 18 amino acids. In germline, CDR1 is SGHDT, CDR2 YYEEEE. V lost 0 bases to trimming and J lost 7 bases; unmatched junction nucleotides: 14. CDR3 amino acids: CASSLARYLREGWNEQFF. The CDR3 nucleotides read TGTGCCAGCAGCTTGGCAAGATATCTGCGGGAGGGGTGGAATGAGCAGTTCTTC.

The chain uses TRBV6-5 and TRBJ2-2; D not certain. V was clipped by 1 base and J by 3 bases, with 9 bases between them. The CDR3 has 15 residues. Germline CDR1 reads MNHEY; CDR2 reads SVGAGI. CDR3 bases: TGTGCCAGCAGTTACTATTCTCGGTACACCGGGGAGCTGTTTTTT. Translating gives CASSYYSRYTGELFF.

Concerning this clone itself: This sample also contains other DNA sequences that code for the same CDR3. The CDR3 sequence: CASSSTSGSSPGELFF. The DNA of the CDR3 is TGTGCCAGCAGCTCCACTAGCGGGAGCTCACCTGGGGAGCTGTTTTTT. This chain uses TRBV7-2 with TRBJ2-2; 11 nucleotides line up with TRBD2. CDR1 SGHTA and CDR2 FQGNSA come from the germline V gene. The J segment lost 8 bases and the V segment lost 4 bases, leaving 9 bases of the junction unmatched. The CDR3 is made up of 16 amino acids.

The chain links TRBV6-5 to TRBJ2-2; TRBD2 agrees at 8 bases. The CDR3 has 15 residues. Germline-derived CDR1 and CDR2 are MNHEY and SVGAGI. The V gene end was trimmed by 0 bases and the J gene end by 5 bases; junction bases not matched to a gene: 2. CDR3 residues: CASSYSASGTGELFF. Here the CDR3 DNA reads TGTGCCAGCAGTTACTCGGCTAGCGGGACCGGGGAGCTGTTTTTT.

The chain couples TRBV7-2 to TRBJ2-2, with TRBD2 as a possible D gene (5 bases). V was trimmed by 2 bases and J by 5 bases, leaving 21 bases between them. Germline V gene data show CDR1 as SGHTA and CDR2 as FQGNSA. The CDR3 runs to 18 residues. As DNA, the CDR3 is TGTGCCAGCAGCTTATCTTGGTTAGGGATTGGGAGTACCGGGGAGCTGTTTTTT. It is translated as CASSLSWLGIGSTGELFF.

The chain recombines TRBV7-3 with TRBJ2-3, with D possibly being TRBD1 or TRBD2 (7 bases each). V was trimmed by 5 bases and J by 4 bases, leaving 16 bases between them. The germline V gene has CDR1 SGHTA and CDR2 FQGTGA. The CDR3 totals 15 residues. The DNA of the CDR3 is TGTGCCAGCAGCCCCCAGGGGGGGAGACCAGATACGCAGTATTTT. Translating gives CASSPQGGRPDTQYF.